This T cell receptor (beta chain) was documented in a study of early T cells in non-severe SARS-CoV-2 infection. Study in general: Chains were not paired, and sequencing was done on bulk RNA from unsorted whole blood.

Researchers tagged individual cDNA molecules with unique molecular identifiers. TCRdb recomputed calls from the 5' RACE reads with MiXCR, one row per CDR3 protein. The sample consists of approximately 39,000 distinct CDR3 sequences, about 6.8% of them appearing once. In its sample, this clonotype was seen many times. Its antigen remains unidentified. Study-level points and caveats: The study's VDJdb matching favored anti-spike CD8 responses and missed private and CD4 specificities.

The V gene lost 4 bases and the J gene lost 6 bases, with 13 bases spanning the gap. Germline V lookup: CDR1 SNHLY, CDR2 FYNNEI. The CDR3 has 14 residues. The source material was whole blood, sampled at baseline. This clonotype was sampled from an adult who was a healthcare worker with PCR-confirmed SARS-CoV-2 infection or an uninfected control (not recorded which). The chain uses TRBV2 and TRBJ2-1, with D unclear. The CDR3 here is CASSVRPKGNEQFF. In DNA form, the CDR3 reads TGTGCCAGCAGTGTCAGACCGAAGGGCAATGAGCAGTTCTTC.